Listed here is a single T cell receptor beta chain. The antigen is unknown. This sample stems from a study of cytomegalovirus exposure and HLA in healthy donors. Background on the study: A data release that came early held approximately 85 million unique TCRs from HLA-typed donors. General study results and limits: Later analysis associated a missense DCLRE1C variant with TCR beta V- and J-gene trimming. In a later analysis, the majority of CMV-associated beta chains seemingly showed HLA restriction. Likely technical artifact: a cluster of highly shared sequence variants.

There are 15 residues in the CDR3. Primers: 60 Vbeta forward and 13 Jbeta reverse. TCRdb's table, derived via immunoSEQ multiplex PCR, lists solely in-frame clones and lacks some. The table lists about 150,000 clones, nearly 80% of them singletons, with 3.1% in the top ten. The sequenced sample was PBMCs. This clonotype was obtained from a woman between 40 and 50 years old in good health and CMV-seronegative. J is TRBJ1-5 and V is TRBV21-1; the table names TRBD1, a call not compared with the DNA. TRBV21-1 counts as a pseudogene. CDR3 sequence reads: CASRVSDRWLQPQHF. As DNA, the CDR3 is TGTGCCAGCAGGGTTTCGGACAGGTGGCTCCAGCCCCAGCATTTT.